This T cell receptor beta chain was observed in a study of T cells of healthy individuals. Germline-derived CDR1 and CDR2 are LGHNA and YSLEER. After removal of 7 bases from V and 3 bases from J, the junction contained 4 bases not matched to a gene. The CDR3 spans 13 residues. This clonotype was seen at least ten times. TCRdb re-called the 5' RACE reads through MiXCR, storing one row per CDR3 protein. The repertoire has 38,000 or so distinct CDR3 sequences, about 4.2% of them found once; the top ten carry 7% to 10%. The chain recombines TRBV4-3 with TRBJ2-3; the match to TRBD2 covers 7 bases. The receptor's source is a human donor in good health. Written as DNA, the CDR3 is TGCGCCAGCAAGGCTAGCGGTACAGATACGCAGTATTTT. Translated, it gives CASKASGTDTQYF.